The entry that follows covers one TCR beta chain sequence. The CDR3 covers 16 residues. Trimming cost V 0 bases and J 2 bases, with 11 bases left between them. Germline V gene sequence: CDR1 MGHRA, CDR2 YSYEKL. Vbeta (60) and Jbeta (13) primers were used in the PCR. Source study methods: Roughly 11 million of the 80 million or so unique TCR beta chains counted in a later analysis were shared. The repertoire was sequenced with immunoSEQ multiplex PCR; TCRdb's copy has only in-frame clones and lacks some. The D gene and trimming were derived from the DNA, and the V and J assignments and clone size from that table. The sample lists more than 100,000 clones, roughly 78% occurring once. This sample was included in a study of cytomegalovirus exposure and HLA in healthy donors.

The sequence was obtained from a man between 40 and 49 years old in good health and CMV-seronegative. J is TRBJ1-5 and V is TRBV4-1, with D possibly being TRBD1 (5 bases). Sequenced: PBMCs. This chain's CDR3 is CASSQETGRGNQPQHF. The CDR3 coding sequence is TGCGCCAGCAGCCAAGAAACAGGACGCGGCAATCAGCCCCAGCATTTT.